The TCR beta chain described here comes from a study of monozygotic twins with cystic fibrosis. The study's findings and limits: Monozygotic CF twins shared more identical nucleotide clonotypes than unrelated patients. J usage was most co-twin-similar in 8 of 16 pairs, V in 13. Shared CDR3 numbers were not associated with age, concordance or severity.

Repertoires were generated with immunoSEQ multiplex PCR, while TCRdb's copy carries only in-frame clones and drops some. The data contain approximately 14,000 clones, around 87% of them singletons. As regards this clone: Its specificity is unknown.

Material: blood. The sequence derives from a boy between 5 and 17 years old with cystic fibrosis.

In nucleotides, the CDR3 is TGCGCCAGCAGCCCGGGACAGGAGAATCAGCCCCAGCATTTT. Protein sequence: CASSPGQENQPQHF. The chain uses TRBV5-1 and TRBJ1-5; 8 nucleotides agree with TRBD1. The CDR3 consists of 14 residues. With V trimmed by 4 bases and J by 4 bases, 4 bases remained unmatched. CDR1 and CDR2 from the germline V gene are SGHRS and YFSETQ.